This T cell receptor beta chain was recovered during a study of T cells in Graves' hyperthyroidism and ophthalmopathy. Those with hyperthyroidism were 18 to 65 years old, newly diagnosed, and ill for under 2 months. A roughly 10 ml volume of fresh peripheral blood provided the PBMCs. Amplification yielded TCR beta CDR3 regions, with RNA transcripts as the source. Using the HTBI primer set, a first-round RT-PCR was run on the TCR CDR3. TCRdb analysed the multiplex PCR reads with MiXCR anew, one entry per CDR3 protein. In the table there are 700,000 to 850,000 distinct CDR3 sequences, over 35% of which are singletons. CDR3 length: 12 residues. Per germline, CDR1 ENHRY and CDR2 SYGVKD. With 11 bases clipped from V and 7 bases from J, the junction kept 6 bases outside the gene matches.

V gene TRBV10-3 combines with J gene TRBJ1-5; 9 bases match TRBD1. The sequence was collected from a woman aged 40 to 50 with Graves' hyperthyroidism. Sequencing was performed on blood. Here the CDR3 DNA reads TGTGCCTCCCGAACAGGGGGCCAGCCCCAGCATTTT. The encoded protein is CASRTGGQPQHF.